This entry lists 16 T cell receptor beta chains sequenced from one sample in a study of blood T cell repertoires in COVID-19 (dated by TCRdb to 2018 to 2021). To prepare the library, the immunoSEQ multiplex PCR assay was applied. Here the immuneACCESS table is served through TCRdb, limited to in-frame sequences with V and J called. Missing clones are a known gap in these copies; in checked studies unresolved V genes cover under half, and the rest lacks a known reason. Recorded for this sample are approximately 250,000 clones; about 87% of them occurred a single time. Together, the top ten hold over 3.5% of the sample. Sequenced sample: PBMCs or T cells enriched from blood (not recorded which). Source of these receptors: a woman in her twenties or thirties with acute COVID-19.

A single count supports this clone. The chain is built from TRBV18 and TRBJ2-1; 12 bases are a match to TRBD2. The CDR3 loop spans 19 amino acids. CDR1 KGHSH and CDR2 LQKENI come from the germline V gene. V lost 0 bases and J lost 9; bases outside the gene matches: 15. The CDR3 coding sequence is TGTGCCAGCTCACCACCTTGGGCTAGCGGGAGGGCCCTTCCTCTTGAGCAGTTCTTC. Translated: CASSPPWASGRALPLEQFF.

This clone has just one count. This chain links TRBV9 with TRBJ2-1; no reliable D call. Germline CDR1 and CDR2: SGDLS and YYNGEE. CDR3 length: 16 amino acids. V lost 0 bases and J 0 bases, leaving 10 bases between the germline ends. CDR3 in DNA: TGTGCCAGCAGCGTAGATAGCCGGAGCTCCTACAATGAGCAGTTCTTC. Residues: CASSVDSRSSYNEQFF.

The chain combines TRBV27 with TRBJ2-1; unclear D gene. Trimming removed 4 bases from V and 1 base from J, with 17 bases in between. The germline V gene has CDR1 MNHEY and CDR2 SMNVEV (reference sequence). There are 17 residues in the CDR3. CDR3 amino acids: CASSSPRGAQSYNEQFF. The CDR3 DNA reads TGTGCCAGCAGTTCCCCCCGCGGAGCCCAGTCCTACAATGAGCAGTTCTTC.

This clone was observed a single time. V gene TRBV14 combines with J gene TRBJ2-2; TRBD2 agrees at 11 bases. The germline V gene encodes CDR1 SGHDN and CDR2 FVKESK. The CDR3 extends over 18 amino acids. Trimming cost V 1 base and J 6 bases; bases outside gene matches: 10. The CDR3 here is CASSQVTSGSRLSGELFF. CDR3 nucleotides: TGTGCCAGCAGCCAAGTTACTAGCGGGAGTCGTTTGTCCGGGGAGCTGTTTTTT.

The genes are TRBV12-3 or TRBV12-4 and TRBJ2-5; TRBD2 is a possible D gene (6 bases). The CDR3 spans 13 residues. V gave up 5 bases and J gave up 5 bases, with 12 bases separating them. The CDR3 nucleotides read TGTGCCAGCAGTCCCACTAGCAGGGAGACCCAGTACTTC. It encodes CASSPTSRETQYF.

J is TRBJ1-4 and V is TRBV10-3; 8 positions match TRBD1. Germline loops: CDR1 ENHRY, CDR2 SYGVKD. With 3 bases clipped from V and 5 bases from J, the junction kept 5 bases outside the gene matches. The CDR3 extends over 15 amino acids. CDR3 sequence reads: CAISDPTGANEKLFF. The CDR3 DNA sequence: TGTGCCATCAGTGATCCGACAGGGGCGAATGAAAAACTGTTTTTT.

The chain uses TRBV4-1 and TRBJ2-2; 7 bases are shared with TRBD1. This CDR3 has 16 residues. V lost 4 bases to trimming and J lost 3 bases; unmatched junction nucleotides: 8. CDR1 is MGHRA, CDR2 YSYEKL, per germline. CDR3 protein: CASSRTRQGDTGELFF. CDR3 coding DNA: TGCGCCAGCAGCCGAACCCGACAGGGAGACACCGGGGAGCTGTTTTTT.

The chain joins TRBV14 to TRBJ2-7; 11 bases match TRBD1. The germline gives CDR1 SGHDN, CDR2 FVKESK. CDR3 length: 15 amino acids. V dropped 5 bases and J dropped 3; count of bases not matched to a gene: 6. CDR3 sequence reads: CASSAGTGGLYEQYF. As DNA, the CDR3 is TGTGCCAGCAGCGCCGGGACAGGGGGTCTCTACGAGCAGTACTTC.

The chain recombines TRBV7-8 with TRBJ1-5; 8 bases align to TRBD1. This CDR3 is built from 15 residues. CDR1 and CDR2 from the germline V gene are SGHVS and FQNEAQ. Trimming at V came to 2 bases and at J to 4 bases, leaving 4 bases not matched to a gene. The CDR3 nucleotides are TGTGCCAGCAGCTTAACAGGGGGAGCGAATCAGCCCCAGCATTTT. It codes for CASSLTGGANQPQHF.

The gene calls are TRBV5-1 and TRBJ2-1, with 10 positions matching TRBD2. The germline gives CDR1 SGHRS, CDR2 YFSETQ. With V trimmed by 0 bases and J by 5 bases, 5 bases remained unmatched. The CDR3 consists of 16 residues. CDR3 protein: CASSLERLAGDNEQFF. The CDR3, as DNA: TGCGCCAGCAGCTTGGAGCGGCTAGCGGGAGACAATGAGCAGTTCTTC.

V is TRBV9 and J is TRBJ2-5, with 9 bases matching TRBD2. The CDR3 covers 16 residues. Germline CDR1 reads SGDLS; CDR2 reads YYNGEE. With V trimmed by 4 bases and J by 2 bases, 9 bases remained unmatched. CDR3 nucleotide sequence: TGTGCCAGCAGCACAACGGGACTAGCCGTTCAAGAGACCCAGTACTTC. This gives the protein CASSTTGLAVQETQYF.

V and J are TRBV28 and TRBJ1-2, with D tentatively TRBD1 (5 bases). Germline lookup yields CDR1 MDHEN and CDR2 SYDVKM. V shed 6 bases and J shed 1 base, with 21 bases lying between them. CDR3 length: 17 residues. CDR3 in amino acids: CASSPTPMQGNNYGYTF. In nucleotides, the CDR3 is TGTGCCAGCAGCCCTACCCCTATGCAGGGTAATAACTATGGCTACACCTTC.

This clone was counted once. The genes are TRBV27 and TRBJ2-1, with 7 bases that match TRBD2. The CDR3 is 14 amino acids. The J segment lost 9 bases and the V segment lost 7 bases, leaving 12 bases of the junction unmatched. Germline CDR1 reads MNHEY; CDR2 reads SMNVEV (reference sequence). As DNA, the CDR3 is TGTGCCAGCACCCCTGTGGGGGAGGGGACTGAGCAGTTCTTC. Protein product: CASTPVGEGTEQFF.

J is TRBJ2-5 and V is TRBV11-3; the D gene is possibly TRBD2 (7 bases). The CDR3 runs to 17 residues. Germline CDR1 is SGHNT and CDR2 is YENEEA. V lost 5 bases, J lost 1 base, and 20 bases lay in between. In DNA, the CDR3 is TGTGCCAGCAGCGGGGGGGGCGACTCGGGTTCCCAAGAGACCCAGTACTTC. Amino acids: CASSGGGDSGSQETQYF.

The J gene is TRBJ1-2, the V gene TRBV24-1; D is uncertain. CDR1 and CDR2 (germline): KGHDR, SFDVKD. Trimming cost V 4 bases and J 6 bases, with 11 bases left between them. The CDR3 is 13 amino acids. The CDR3 coding sequence is TGTGCCACCAGTGAGTGGGCATTCAATGGCTACACCTTC. Translating it yields CATSEWAFNGYTF.

This chain joins TRBV7-9 and TRBJ2-7; the match to TRBD2 covers 12 bases. V shed 5 bases and J 1 base; nucleotides not matched to a gene: 6. The germline V gene encodes CDR1 SEHNR and CDR2 FQNEAQ (reference sequence). The CDR3 is made up of 16 amino acids. CDR3 DNA: TGTGCCAGCAGCAAAGGACTAGCGGGAAATTCCTACGAGCAGTACTTC. Amino acid sequence: CASSKGLAGNSYEQYF.